This TCR beta chain was profiled in a study of early T cells in non-severe SARS-CoV-2 infection. MiXCR, run by TCRdb on the 5' RACE reads, gives a single entry per CDR3 protein. The sample carries fewer than 85,000 distinct CDR3 sequences, over 9% recorded once. On this clonotype itself: Antigen unknown.

Germline CDR1 SGHRS, CDR2 YFSETQ. The CDR3 has 14 amino acids. V was cut by 4 bases and J by 1 base, with 11 bases left in between. Study conclusions and caveats: Anti-spike CD8 specificities were favored by VDJdb matching, whose results missed private and CD4 specificities.

The chain has TRBV5-1 and TRBJ1-1; D is unresolved. Specimen: whole blood, collected at baseline. The sequence derives from an adult who was a healthcare worker with PCR-confirmed SARS-CoV-2 infection or an uninfected control (not recorded which). The CDR3 loop is CASSREFANTEAFF. The CDR3 DNA reads TGCGCCAGCAGCCGAGAATTTGCGAACACTGAAGCTTTCTTT.